This T cell receptor beta chain is drawn from a study of shared clonotypes between healthy human individuals. Study as a whole: There were three CD4 naive, three CD4 memory, two CD8 naive and one CD8 memory plates per donor. Study outcomes and limitations: Four donors shared around 5% of their naive CD4 clonotypes. Owing to a small donor count, the genetic and exposure-history diversity represented was limited. A reduction in generation probabilities was seen for non-shared clonotypes relative to those shared by all four donors.

With regard to this clone: Antigen unknown.

The CDR3 is 15 residues long. The V gene end was trimmed by 2 bases and the J gene end by 5 bases; junction bases not matched to a gene: 6. CDR1 SGDLS and CDR2 YYNGEE come from the germline V gene. Using immunoSEQ multiplex PCR, the repertoire was profiled, and TCRdb retains in-frame clones only, with some absent. This sample has about 320,000 clones; roughly 91% occur once, and the top ten carry around 15%. The genes are TRBV9 and TRBJ2-2, with 7 bases aligning to TRBD2. The sequence was collected from a man in his late teens or twenties in good health. The sequenced sample consisted of memory CD8+ T cells sorted from blood. Subset here: CD45RO+ cells pooled with CCR7-negative TemRA cells. Here the CDR3 reads CASSVTAGETGELFF. The CDR3 region has the DNA TGTGCCAGCAGCGTTACTGCGGGAGAAACCGGGGAGCTGTTTTTT.